This TCR beta chain was obtained from a study of blood T cells in healthy people across ages. Overall study context: Researchers report that template switching captured about one barcoded beta molecule per two T cells.

Study-wide results and caveats: Donors of long life had a larger count of naive CD4+ cells and greater diversity than aged donors.

Regarding this clonotype: Its antigen is undetermined.

For the second PCR, which ran for roughly 6 to 11 cycles, a sample-barcoded 5' primer and a J-beta primer mix were used. TCRdb itself ran the 5' RACE reads through MiXCR, one entry per CDR3 protein. The table lists some 890,000 distinct CDR3 sequences, 29% of them singletons. This CDR3 spans 16 amino acids. The V gene end was trimmed by 4 bases and the J gene end by 1 base; junction bases not matched to a gene: 7. These sequences were also reported in another study, on T cells of mothers and their children. That study adds: Whether pairs are related or unrelated, thymic selection shapes their TCR recombination output in much the same way. The data showed no persistent microchimeric T cell clones.

This sequence originates from a woman aged 40 to 49 in good health. The material sequenced was blood. This chain uses TRBV12-3 or TRBV12-4 with TRBJ2-3; 8 positions match TRBD1. CDR3: CASSSDRGMGTDTQYF. As DNA, the CDR3 is TGTGCCAGCAGTTCTGACAGGGGAATGGGCACAGATACGCAGTATTTT.